This record concerns one T cell receptor (beta chain) sequence. Its antigen is not identified. Unique-molecular-identifier-tagged TCR beta cDNA libraries were used. T cells, roughly 1 to 10 million of them, yielded some 510,000 cDNA molecules. TCRdb ran MiXCR on the PCR reads and lists one entry per CDR3 protein. The table records about 460,000 distinct CDR3 sequences, around 40% of them present only once. This sample is part of a study of post-analysis software for immune sequencing data. Study-wide findings and caveats: When compared against controls, multiple sclerosis patients showed significantly lower normalized Chao1 diversity. Those samples that were prepared in the same batch co-clustered strongly by F measure. In patients, roughly 5 TRBV segments were more frequent than in controls, with TRBV5-6, TRBV5-1 and TRBV20-1 among them.

Germline V gene data show CDR1 as SGHTA and CDR2 as FQGTGA. Trimming at V came to 7 bases and at J to 7 bases, leaving 13 bases not matched to a gene. The CDR3 runs 15 residues. The sequenced material came from blood. The TCR comes from a girl between 5 and 17 years old with multiple sclerosis. The V and J genes are TRBV7-3 and TRBJ1-2; 9 nucleotides match TRBD1. CDR3 protein: CASTFGDRATAGYTF. Here the CDR3 DNA reads TGTGCCAGCACCTTCGGGGACAGGGCTACTGCTGGCTACACCTTC.